The 27 T cell receptor beta chains listed next were all sequenced from one sample in a study of early T cells in non-severe SARS-CoV-2 infection. TCRdb re-called the 5' RACE reads through MiXCR, storing one row per CDR3 protein. There are approximately 74,000 distinct CDR3 sequences in the sample; more than 13% occur only once, and approximately 11% lies in the top ten. The sample was whole blood. The receptors were sampled from an adult who was a healthcare worker with PCR-confirmed SARS-CoV-2 infection or an uninfected control (not recorded which).

The rearrangement links TRBV12-3 or TRBV12-4 to TRBJ1-1; perhaps TRBD1 as D (6 bases). The CDR3 spans 13 residues. V lost 10 bases and J lost 6, with 18 bases in between. CDR3 protein: CATTRTANSEAFF. The CDR3, as DNA: TGTGCCACCACTAGGACAGCAAACTCTGAAGCTTTCTTT.

The genes are TRBV5-1 and TRBJ2-4; weak D call: TRBD2 (5 bases). The CDR3 sequence is 14 residues long. CDR1 and CDR2 from the germline V gene are SGHRS and YFSETQ. V was pared by 4 bases and J by 5 bases, with 13 bases between. The CDR3 DNA sequence: TGCGCCAGCAGCCCAGTCTCCGGGGAAAACATTCAGTACTTC. Amino acids: CASSPVSGENIQYF. Together with reference TRBV5-1 and TRBJ2-4, the CDR3 gives the full variable domain: KAGVTQTPRYLIKTRGQQVTLSCSPISGHRSVSWYQQTPGQGLQFLFEYFSETQRNKGNFPGRFSGRQFSNSRSEMNVSTLELGDSALYLCASSPVSGENIQYFGAGTRLSVL.

This clonotype was seen many times. V is TRBV18 and J is TRBJ1-4; D is possibly TRBD1 (6 bases). Trimming removed 2 bases from V and 3 bases from J, with 10 bases in between. In germline, CDR1 is KGHSH, CDR2 LQKENI. The length of the CDR3 is 15 residues. In nucleotides, the CDR3 is TGTGCCAGCTCACCAATGGGGGCTTCTAATGAAAAACTGTTTTTT. Residues: CASSPMGASNEKLFF.

The chain links TRBV28 to TRBJ2-1; D is tentatively TRBD1 or TRBD2 (5 bases each). The V end was cut by 7 bases, the J end by 8 bases, with 21 bases between. The CDR3 length is 15 residues. Germline CDR1 MDHEN, CDR2 SYDVKM. CDR3 sequence reads: CASTNGAGPPYEQFF. For the CDR3, the DNA is TGTGCCAGCACCAACGGGGCAGGGCCGCCGTATGAGCAGTTCTTC.

The table lists this clonotype with a few counts. Here the CDR3 reads CASSQPGTDNEQFF. Here the CDR3 DNA reads TGCGCCAGCAGCCAGCCAGGTACGGACAATGAGCAGTTCTTC. This chain connects TRBV4-3 to TRBJ2-1, with D unresolved. Trimming removed 3 bases at V and 5 bases at J, with 11 bases between. Per the germline V gene, CDR1 is LGHNA and CDR2 is YSLEER. The CDR3 is 14 residues long.

In its sample, this clonotype was seen a few times. The rearrangement uses TRBV29-1 and TRBJ1-5; D might be TRBD1 (5 bases). Looked up from germline, CDR1 is SQVTM and CDR2 is ANQGSEA. V dropped 4 bases and J dropped 0 bases, with 10 bases sitting between them. The CDR3 covers 14 residues. The CDR3 DNA reads TGCAGCGTTGGGGGACGGGATAGCAATCAGCCCCAGCATTTT. This gives the protein CSVGGRDSNQPQHF.

As DNA, the CDR3 is TGTGCCAGCAGCTTCGGCGGCGGTTTTAACACCGGGGAGCTGTTTTTT. Encoded protein: CASSFGGGFNTGELFF. The chain employs TRBV7-3 and TRBJ2-2; D uncertain. Deletions cut 3 bases from V and 2 bases from J, with 13 bases between. The CDR3 runs 16 residues. The germline V gene has CDR1 SGHTA and CDR2 FQGTGA.

The chain recombines TRBV3-1 with TRBJ1-5; 10 nucleotides match TRBD1. The CDR3 extends over 16 amino acids. Germline V gene lookup returns CDR1 LGHDT and CDR2 YNNKEL (reference sequence). The junction had 7 bases not matched to a gene; V was cut back by 1 base and J by 7 bases. In nucleotides, the CDR3 is TGTGCCAGCAGCCAAGCCGGGACAGGGGCTCAGCAGCCCCAGCATTTT. Translation: CASSQAGTGAQQPQHF.

This clonotype counts as medium-sized. The genes are TRBV7-9 and TRBJ2-7; the D is unclear. The V end was cut by 2 bases, the J end by 0 bases, with 8 bases between. This CDR3 has 14 residues. Germline CDR1 and CDR2: SEHNR and FQNEAQ (reference sequence). CDR3 protein: CASSLSLSSYEQYF. The DNA of the CDR3 is TGTGCCAGCAGCTTAAGTCTGAGCTCCTACGAGCAGTACTTC.

This clonotype was seen a handful of times. The chain links TRBV3-1 to TRBJ2-2, with a tentative D call TRBD2 (6 bases). Germline loops: CDR1 LGHDT, CDR2 YNNKEL (reference sequence). Trimming stripped 0 bases from V and 1 base from J, with 9 bases between. This CDR3 has 16 residues. The CDR3 nucleotides read TGTGCCAGCAGCCAAGAACCAGCGGGGAACACCGGGGAGCTGTTTTTT. Protein: CASSQEPAGNTGELFF.

In this sample, this clonotype turned up a few times. The V call is TRBV29-1, the J call TRBJ2-1; D is perhaps TRBD2 (5 bases). In germline, CDR1 is SQVTM, CDR2 ANQGSEA. V was clipped by 7 bases and J by 9 bases, with 16 bases between them. The CDR3 has 12 amino acids. As DNA, the CDR3 is TGCAGCGGGACTGAGGGTGAAACTGAGCAGTTCTTC. This translates into CSGTEGETEQFF.

This clonotype was seen at least ten times. The rearrangement uses TRBV29-1 and TRBJ2-3, with 8 nucleotides matching TRBD2. CDR3 length equals 14 residues. CDR1 and CDR2 (germline): SQVTM, ANQGSEA. V was clipped by 3 bases and J by 2 bases; unmatched bases: 4. In DNA, the CDR3 is TGCAGCGTTGACAGCGGGGGTGTCACAGATACGCAGTATTTT. It codes for CSVDSGGVTDTQYF.

The chain carries TRBV12-3 or TRBV12-4 and TRBJ2-2; TRBD2 agrees at 12 bases. The CDR3 consists of 15 residues. V lost 5 bases to trimming and J lost 5 bases; unmatched junction nucleotides: 3. The CDR3 DNA follows: TGTGCCAGCAGTCCCGGACTAGCGGGGACCGGGGAGCTGTTTTTT. The encoded protein is CASSPGLAGTGELFF.

This chain uses TRBV6-5 with TRBJ1-6, with D uncertain. CDR3 length: 15 amino acids. V dropped 6 bases and J dropped 0 bases, with 9 bases sitting between them. Germline loops: CDR1 MNHEY, CDR2 SVGAGI. CDR3 loop: CASRNGGSYNSPLHF. For the CDR3, the DNA is TGTGCCAGCAGGAACGGAGGCTCCTATAATTCACCCCTCCACTTT.

A few counts support this clonotype. The chain carries TRBV28 and TRBJ2-7; D remains ambiguous. With 8 bases removed from V and 2 bases from J, the gap between germline ends came to 13 bases. CDR1 and CDR2 (germline): MDHEN, SYDVKM. This CDR3 is 13 amino acids long. The CDR3 nucleotides read TGTGCCAGCCTTCAACAGAATCCCTACGAGCAGTACTTC. Amino acid sequence: CASLQQNPYEQYF. The entire variable domain, with the rest obtained from reference TRBV28 and TRBJ2-7, is as follows: DVKVTQSSRYLVKRTGEKVFLECVQDMDHENMFWYRQDPGLGLRLIYFSYDVKMKEKGDIPEGYSVSREKKERFSLILESASTNQTSMYLCASLQQNPYEQYFGPGTRLTVT.

V usage is TRBV5-5 and J usage is TRBJ1-3, with D unresolved. Trimming pared 0 bases from V and 0 bases from J, leaving 7 bases between. The CDR3 spans 15 residues. CDR1 is SGHKS, CDR2 YYEKEE, per germline (reference sequence). CDR3 sequence (DNA): TGTGCCAGCAGCTTGGTTGGACGCTCTGGAAACACCATATATTTT. Protein product: CASSLVGRSGNTIYF.

This clonotype was seen only a few times. J is TRBJ1-1 and V is TRBV28; D remains unclear. The CDR3 has 13 amino acids. Germline CDR1 and CDR2: MDHEN and SYDVKM. V dropped 1 base and J dropped 3 bases, with 6 bases sitting between them. CDR3: CASSLLGYTEAFF. The CDR3 coding sequence is TGTGCCAGCAGTTTATTGGGCTACACTGAAGCTTTCTTT.

The J gene is TRBJ2-2, the V gene TRBV20-1, with D tentatively TRBD1 (6 bases). Looked up from germline, CDR1 is DFQATT and CDR2 is SNEGSKA (reference sequence). V lost 5 bases to trimming and J lost 6 bases, with 16 bases between them. This CDR3 has 14 residues. The CDR3 protein is CSAQGPIGAGELFF. DNA of the CDR3: TGCAGTGCTCAGGGGCCTATAGGTGCCGGGGAGCTGTTTTTT.

The chain combines TRBV7-9 with TRBJ1-1; possibly TRBD1 for D (5 bases). The germline V gene encodes CDR1 SEHNR and CDR2 FQNEAQ (reference sequence). The CDR3 has 12 residues. V was cut by 5 bases and J by 10 bases, with 14 bases left in between. CDR3 sequence reads: CASSRLGPGAFF. CDR3 in DNA: TGTGCCAGCAGCCGTCTGGGGCCAGGAGCTTTCTTT.

This CDR3 is CASILGNTGELFF. As DNA, the CDR3 is TGTGCCAGCATCTTGGGAAACACCGGGGAGCTGTTTTTT. This chain uses TRBV28 with TRBJ2-2; no firm D call. Per germline, CDR1 MDHEN and CDR2 SYDVKM. Deletions cut 7 bases from V and 2 bases from J, with 8 bases between. This CDR3 is 13 amino acids long.

Ten or more counts support this clonotype. DNA of the CDR3: TGTGCCAGCAGTGAAGTCAGACAAGCTTTCTTT. Translated, it gives CASSEVRQAFF. The chain couples TRBV2 to TRBJ1-1; D remains ambiguous. V was shortened by 1 base and J by 9 bases, with 6 bases between the two germline ends. Germline CDR1 reads SNHLY; CDR2 reads FYNNEI. The CDR3 covers 11 residues.

This clonotype has a handful of counts. The V call is TRBV10-3, the J call TRBJ2-2; 10 bases line up with TRBD1. Germline CDR1 ENHRY, CDR2 SYGVKD. V lost 4 bases, J lost 7 bases, and 6 bases stayed unmatched. This CDR3 is 15 amino acids long. The CDR3 DNA follows: TGTGCCATCAGTGGGGGACAGGGGCTCAACGGGGAGCTGTTTTTT. Residues: CAISGGQGLNGELFF.

J is TRBJ2-3 and V is TRBV5-1; TRBD1 matches at 7 bases. V lost 5 bases, J lost 1 base, and 4 bases stayed unmatched. Germline CDR1 SGHRS, CDR2 YFSETQ. The CDR3 is 14 residues long. CDR3 region: CASRSGTGTDTQYF. The DNA of the CDR3 is TGCGCCAGCAGATCCGGGACAGGCACAGATACGCAGTATTTT.

This clonotype was picked up a small number of times. The junction differs from germline at one of its ends, possibly a read error. CDR3 nucleotide sequence: TGTGCCAGCAGCTTTCGGTCCTCGCATCTATCCTTC. It is translated as CASSFRSSHLSF. The chain links TRBV11-1 to TRBJ2-7; D unclear. Germline V gene lookup returns CDR1 SGHAT and CDR2 FQDESV (reference sequence). The CDR3 length is 12 residues.

A few counts support this clonotype. The CDR3, as DNA: TGTGCCAGCAGTTTAGTTCCGGGTAAAGGAAACATTCAGTACTTC. This codes for CASSLVPGKGNIQYF. This chain joins TRBV12-3 or TRBV12-4 and TRBJ2-4; no reliable D call. Trimming stripped 1 base from V and 6 bases from J, with 13 bases between. This CDR3 region has 15 residues.

This clonotype was picked up many times. The chain is built from TRBV7-2 and TRBJ2-3, with D possibly being TRBD2 (5 bases). The CDR3 consists of 15 residues. Germline V gene lookup returns CDR1 SGHTA and CDR2 FQGNSA. V lost 3 bases to trimming and J lost 5 bases, with 15 bases between them. CDR3 DNA sequence: TGTGCCAGCAGCTTGAGAGGCGGTCGGGGAGATACGCAGTATTTT. As protein: CASSLRGGRGDTQYF.

This clonotype was seen a handful of times. CDR3 loop: CASSRDSIEFPSTDTQYF. The CDR3 nucleotides read TGTGCCAGCAGCCGGGACAGCATCGAGTTCCCTAGCACAGATACGCAGTATTTT. The rearrangement uses TRBV27 and TRBJ2-3; 7 bases are shared with TRBD1. The CDR3 contains 18 residues. CDR1 is MNHEY, CDR2 SMNVEV, per germline (reference sequence). Losses at the gene ends were 6 bases for V and 0 bases for J; bases not matched to a gene: 15.